These T cell receptor beta chains were read from a single sample in a study of tumor-infiltrating lymphocytes in localized non-small cell lung cancer. Generated by immunoSEQ multiplex PCR, the TCRdb table keeps only in-frame clones and is missing some. The sample consists of about 15,000 clones, 82% of them appearing once. Sequencing was carried out using lung tumor tissue. Receptors originate from a human donor with non-small cell lung cancer. CDR3s include the opening cysteine and the closing phenylalanine or tryptophan. A D gene is named only where the DNA matches it firmly. The size of a clone is reported for some rows only, either as once, few or many, or as a class for expanded clones.

TGTGCCAGCAGCCCCGACGGGAGCACAGATACGCAGTATTTT CASSPDGSTDTQYF NA NA TRBJ2-3 14 TRBV7-9
TGTGCCAGTAGTATCTCGGCAGGGTACAATCAGCCCCAGCATTTT CASSISAGYNQPQHF NA NA TRBJ1-5 15 TRBV19
TGTGCCAGCAGTTACTCGACGGGGGGAGAGACCCAGTACTTC CASSYSTGGETQYF TRBD2 NA TRBJ2-5 14 TRBV6-5
TGTGCCAGCAGCCTGGACAGGGGGAAGCCTGGGGCCAACGTCCTGACTTTC CASSLDRGKPGANVLTF TRBD1 NA TRBJ2-6 17 TRBV7-9
TGTGCCAGCTCACCGGGGGCTCAGAACACTGAAGCTTTCTTT CASSPGAQNTEAFF NA NA TRBJ1-1 14 TRBV18
TGTGCCAGCAGGCGAAACTTTGGACTAGGAATTCCCACCCAGCAGTACTTC CASRRNFGLGIPTQQYF TRBD2 NA TRBJ2-7 17 TRBV5-8
TGTGCCAGCAGCCCGGGGTCCTACGAGCAGTACTTC CASSPGSYEQYF NA NA TRBJ2-7 12 TRBV7-2
TGCACCAGCACCGGGGGAATATTCTCTGGGGCCAACGTCCTGACTTTC CTSTGGIFSGANVLTF NA NA TRBJ2-6 16 TRBV1
TGTGCCAGCAGTGGGACCCGGGGGCGAGGAAACACCATATATTTT CASSGTRGRGNTIYF NA NA TRBJ1-3 15 TRBV2
TGCAGTGTTCGGGGGTACTATGGCTACACCTTC CSVRGYYGYTF NA NA TRBJ1-2 11 TRBV20-1
TGTGCCAGCAGTGAATTCGACAGGACGGCCTACGAGCAGTACTTC CASSEFDRTAYEQYF NA NA TRBJ2-7 15 TRBV6-1
TGTGCCAGCAGAAATAGCGGGTCGAATGAGCAGTTCTTC CASRNSGSNEQFF TRBD2 NA TRBJ2-1 13 TRBV11-2
TGTGCCAGCAGTTTAACCGGGTCTGACGAGCAGTACTTC CASSLTGSDEQYF NA NA TRBJ2-7 13 TRBV28
TGTGCCAGCAGTTGGCTAGCAGGGGGCACTGAAGCTTTCTTT CASSWLAGGTEAFF TRBD1 NA TRBJ1-1 14 TRBV28
TGTGCCTGGAGTCCCGGGACAGGGTTTATGCTCTATGGCTACACCTTC CAWSPGTGFMLYGYTF TRBD1 once TRBJ1-2 16 TRBV30
TGTGCATGTCAGGGGGCAAACACCGGGGAGCTGTTTTTT CACQGANTGELFF TRBD1 NA TRBJ2-2 13 TRBV28
TGTGCCAGTAGTATAGAGGGACAGGGGAACTATGGCTACACCTTC CASSIEGQGNYGYTF TRBD1 NA TRBJ1-2 15 TRBV19
TGTGCCAGCAGCTACGGGAGTCCTGCAGATACGCAGTATTTT CASSYGSPADTQYF NA medium-sized TRBJ2-3 14 TRBV13
TGTGCCAGCAGCATAAGCCAGGGGGTGGGGGAGCAGTACTTC CASSISQGVGEQYF TRBD1 NA TRBJ2-7 14 TRBV2
TGTGCCTGGGCGTTAGCGGGGGGCCGGGGGACCCAGTACTTC CAWALAGGRGTQYF TRBD2 NA TRBJ2-5 14 TRBV30